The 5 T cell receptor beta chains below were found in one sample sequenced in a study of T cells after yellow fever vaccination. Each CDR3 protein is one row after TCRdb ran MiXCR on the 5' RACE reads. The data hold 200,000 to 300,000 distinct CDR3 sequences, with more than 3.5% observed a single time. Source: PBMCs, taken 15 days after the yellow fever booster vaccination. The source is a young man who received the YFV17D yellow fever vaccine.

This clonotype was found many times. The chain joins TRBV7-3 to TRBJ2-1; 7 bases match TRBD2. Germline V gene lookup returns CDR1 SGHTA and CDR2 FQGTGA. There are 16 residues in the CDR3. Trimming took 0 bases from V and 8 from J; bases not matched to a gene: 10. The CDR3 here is CASSLTGDPGGHEQFF. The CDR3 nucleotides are TGTGCCAGCAGCTTAACGGGCGATCCGGGGGGTCATGAGCAGTTCTTC.

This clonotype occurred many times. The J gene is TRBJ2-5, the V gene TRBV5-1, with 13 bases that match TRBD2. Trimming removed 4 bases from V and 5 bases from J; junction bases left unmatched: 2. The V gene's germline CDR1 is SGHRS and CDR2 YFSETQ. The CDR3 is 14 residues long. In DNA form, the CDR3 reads TGCGCCAGCAGCGGGGGACTAGCGGGGGAGACCCAGTACTTC. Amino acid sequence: CASSGGLAGETQYF. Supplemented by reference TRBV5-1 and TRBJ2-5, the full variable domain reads KAGVTQTPRYLIKTRGQQVTLSCSPISGHRSVSWYQQTPGQGLQFLFEYFSETQRNKGNFPGRFSGRQFSNSRSEMNVSTLELGDSALYLCASSGGLAGETQYFGPGTRLLVL.

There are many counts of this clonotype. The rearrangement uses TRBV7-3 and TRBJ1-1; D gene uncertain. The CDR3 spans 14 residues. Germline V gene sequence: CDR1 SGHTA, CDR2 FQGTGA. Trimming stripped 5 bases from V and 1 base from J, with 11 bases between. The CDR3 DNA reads TGTGCCAGCAGCGCGCATAACAAGAACACTGAAGCTTTCTTT. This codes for CASSAHNKNTEAFF.

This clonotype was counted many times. The CDR3 nucleotides are TGTGCCACTACGGACGTCGGTCGTGGCTACACCTTC. Protein product: CATTDVGRGYTF. The genes are TRBV2 and TRBJ1-2, with unresolved D. Germline V lookup: CDR1 SNHLY, CDR2 FYNNEI. Trimming took off 10 bases at V and 7 bases at J, with 16 bases between the two ends. The CDR3 contains 12 residues.

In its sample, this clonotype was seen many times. The CDR3 protein is CASSSPGTSSYEQYF. DNA for the CDR3: TGTGCCAGCTCATCCCCCGGGACAAGCTCCTACGAGCAGTACTTC. The chain recombines TRBV7-6 with TRBJ2-7, with D maybe TRBD1 (6 bases). V was cut by 8 bases and J by 0 bases, with 17 bases left in between. Germline CDR1 is SGHVS and CDR2 is FNYEAQ. The CDR3 is 15 residues long.